This T cell receptor beta chain emerged from a study of graft-versus-host responses after intestinal transplantation. Overall study: Transplant types were multivisceral, liver-intestinal, or isolated intestinal. Once they had received anti-thymocyte globulin induction, all recipients took tacrolimus and steroids for around 3 years. Study-level points and caveats: Researchers found GvH clones in recipient marrow, and some showed up first in ileum or blood.

A word on this clone: Its antigen is not identified.

Using immunoSEQ multiplex PCR, the repertoire was profiled, and TCRdb retains in-frame clones only, with some absent. The table has around 97,000 clones, about nine tenths seen once. CDR3 size: 10 residues. V gave up 5 bases and J gave up 4 bases, with 5 bases separating them. CDR1 is SQVTM, CDR2 ANQGSEA, per germline. This clonotype was obtained from a human donor who received an intestinal transplant. This sample comprised unstimulated CD8+ T cells sorted from spleen or lymph node cells, obtained before intestinal transplant. V usage is TRBV29-1 and J usage is TRBJ1-1, with no clear D. The CDR3 nucleotides are TGCAGCGTTTTGGGCACTGAAGCTTTCTTT. Protein sequence: CSVLGTEAFF.